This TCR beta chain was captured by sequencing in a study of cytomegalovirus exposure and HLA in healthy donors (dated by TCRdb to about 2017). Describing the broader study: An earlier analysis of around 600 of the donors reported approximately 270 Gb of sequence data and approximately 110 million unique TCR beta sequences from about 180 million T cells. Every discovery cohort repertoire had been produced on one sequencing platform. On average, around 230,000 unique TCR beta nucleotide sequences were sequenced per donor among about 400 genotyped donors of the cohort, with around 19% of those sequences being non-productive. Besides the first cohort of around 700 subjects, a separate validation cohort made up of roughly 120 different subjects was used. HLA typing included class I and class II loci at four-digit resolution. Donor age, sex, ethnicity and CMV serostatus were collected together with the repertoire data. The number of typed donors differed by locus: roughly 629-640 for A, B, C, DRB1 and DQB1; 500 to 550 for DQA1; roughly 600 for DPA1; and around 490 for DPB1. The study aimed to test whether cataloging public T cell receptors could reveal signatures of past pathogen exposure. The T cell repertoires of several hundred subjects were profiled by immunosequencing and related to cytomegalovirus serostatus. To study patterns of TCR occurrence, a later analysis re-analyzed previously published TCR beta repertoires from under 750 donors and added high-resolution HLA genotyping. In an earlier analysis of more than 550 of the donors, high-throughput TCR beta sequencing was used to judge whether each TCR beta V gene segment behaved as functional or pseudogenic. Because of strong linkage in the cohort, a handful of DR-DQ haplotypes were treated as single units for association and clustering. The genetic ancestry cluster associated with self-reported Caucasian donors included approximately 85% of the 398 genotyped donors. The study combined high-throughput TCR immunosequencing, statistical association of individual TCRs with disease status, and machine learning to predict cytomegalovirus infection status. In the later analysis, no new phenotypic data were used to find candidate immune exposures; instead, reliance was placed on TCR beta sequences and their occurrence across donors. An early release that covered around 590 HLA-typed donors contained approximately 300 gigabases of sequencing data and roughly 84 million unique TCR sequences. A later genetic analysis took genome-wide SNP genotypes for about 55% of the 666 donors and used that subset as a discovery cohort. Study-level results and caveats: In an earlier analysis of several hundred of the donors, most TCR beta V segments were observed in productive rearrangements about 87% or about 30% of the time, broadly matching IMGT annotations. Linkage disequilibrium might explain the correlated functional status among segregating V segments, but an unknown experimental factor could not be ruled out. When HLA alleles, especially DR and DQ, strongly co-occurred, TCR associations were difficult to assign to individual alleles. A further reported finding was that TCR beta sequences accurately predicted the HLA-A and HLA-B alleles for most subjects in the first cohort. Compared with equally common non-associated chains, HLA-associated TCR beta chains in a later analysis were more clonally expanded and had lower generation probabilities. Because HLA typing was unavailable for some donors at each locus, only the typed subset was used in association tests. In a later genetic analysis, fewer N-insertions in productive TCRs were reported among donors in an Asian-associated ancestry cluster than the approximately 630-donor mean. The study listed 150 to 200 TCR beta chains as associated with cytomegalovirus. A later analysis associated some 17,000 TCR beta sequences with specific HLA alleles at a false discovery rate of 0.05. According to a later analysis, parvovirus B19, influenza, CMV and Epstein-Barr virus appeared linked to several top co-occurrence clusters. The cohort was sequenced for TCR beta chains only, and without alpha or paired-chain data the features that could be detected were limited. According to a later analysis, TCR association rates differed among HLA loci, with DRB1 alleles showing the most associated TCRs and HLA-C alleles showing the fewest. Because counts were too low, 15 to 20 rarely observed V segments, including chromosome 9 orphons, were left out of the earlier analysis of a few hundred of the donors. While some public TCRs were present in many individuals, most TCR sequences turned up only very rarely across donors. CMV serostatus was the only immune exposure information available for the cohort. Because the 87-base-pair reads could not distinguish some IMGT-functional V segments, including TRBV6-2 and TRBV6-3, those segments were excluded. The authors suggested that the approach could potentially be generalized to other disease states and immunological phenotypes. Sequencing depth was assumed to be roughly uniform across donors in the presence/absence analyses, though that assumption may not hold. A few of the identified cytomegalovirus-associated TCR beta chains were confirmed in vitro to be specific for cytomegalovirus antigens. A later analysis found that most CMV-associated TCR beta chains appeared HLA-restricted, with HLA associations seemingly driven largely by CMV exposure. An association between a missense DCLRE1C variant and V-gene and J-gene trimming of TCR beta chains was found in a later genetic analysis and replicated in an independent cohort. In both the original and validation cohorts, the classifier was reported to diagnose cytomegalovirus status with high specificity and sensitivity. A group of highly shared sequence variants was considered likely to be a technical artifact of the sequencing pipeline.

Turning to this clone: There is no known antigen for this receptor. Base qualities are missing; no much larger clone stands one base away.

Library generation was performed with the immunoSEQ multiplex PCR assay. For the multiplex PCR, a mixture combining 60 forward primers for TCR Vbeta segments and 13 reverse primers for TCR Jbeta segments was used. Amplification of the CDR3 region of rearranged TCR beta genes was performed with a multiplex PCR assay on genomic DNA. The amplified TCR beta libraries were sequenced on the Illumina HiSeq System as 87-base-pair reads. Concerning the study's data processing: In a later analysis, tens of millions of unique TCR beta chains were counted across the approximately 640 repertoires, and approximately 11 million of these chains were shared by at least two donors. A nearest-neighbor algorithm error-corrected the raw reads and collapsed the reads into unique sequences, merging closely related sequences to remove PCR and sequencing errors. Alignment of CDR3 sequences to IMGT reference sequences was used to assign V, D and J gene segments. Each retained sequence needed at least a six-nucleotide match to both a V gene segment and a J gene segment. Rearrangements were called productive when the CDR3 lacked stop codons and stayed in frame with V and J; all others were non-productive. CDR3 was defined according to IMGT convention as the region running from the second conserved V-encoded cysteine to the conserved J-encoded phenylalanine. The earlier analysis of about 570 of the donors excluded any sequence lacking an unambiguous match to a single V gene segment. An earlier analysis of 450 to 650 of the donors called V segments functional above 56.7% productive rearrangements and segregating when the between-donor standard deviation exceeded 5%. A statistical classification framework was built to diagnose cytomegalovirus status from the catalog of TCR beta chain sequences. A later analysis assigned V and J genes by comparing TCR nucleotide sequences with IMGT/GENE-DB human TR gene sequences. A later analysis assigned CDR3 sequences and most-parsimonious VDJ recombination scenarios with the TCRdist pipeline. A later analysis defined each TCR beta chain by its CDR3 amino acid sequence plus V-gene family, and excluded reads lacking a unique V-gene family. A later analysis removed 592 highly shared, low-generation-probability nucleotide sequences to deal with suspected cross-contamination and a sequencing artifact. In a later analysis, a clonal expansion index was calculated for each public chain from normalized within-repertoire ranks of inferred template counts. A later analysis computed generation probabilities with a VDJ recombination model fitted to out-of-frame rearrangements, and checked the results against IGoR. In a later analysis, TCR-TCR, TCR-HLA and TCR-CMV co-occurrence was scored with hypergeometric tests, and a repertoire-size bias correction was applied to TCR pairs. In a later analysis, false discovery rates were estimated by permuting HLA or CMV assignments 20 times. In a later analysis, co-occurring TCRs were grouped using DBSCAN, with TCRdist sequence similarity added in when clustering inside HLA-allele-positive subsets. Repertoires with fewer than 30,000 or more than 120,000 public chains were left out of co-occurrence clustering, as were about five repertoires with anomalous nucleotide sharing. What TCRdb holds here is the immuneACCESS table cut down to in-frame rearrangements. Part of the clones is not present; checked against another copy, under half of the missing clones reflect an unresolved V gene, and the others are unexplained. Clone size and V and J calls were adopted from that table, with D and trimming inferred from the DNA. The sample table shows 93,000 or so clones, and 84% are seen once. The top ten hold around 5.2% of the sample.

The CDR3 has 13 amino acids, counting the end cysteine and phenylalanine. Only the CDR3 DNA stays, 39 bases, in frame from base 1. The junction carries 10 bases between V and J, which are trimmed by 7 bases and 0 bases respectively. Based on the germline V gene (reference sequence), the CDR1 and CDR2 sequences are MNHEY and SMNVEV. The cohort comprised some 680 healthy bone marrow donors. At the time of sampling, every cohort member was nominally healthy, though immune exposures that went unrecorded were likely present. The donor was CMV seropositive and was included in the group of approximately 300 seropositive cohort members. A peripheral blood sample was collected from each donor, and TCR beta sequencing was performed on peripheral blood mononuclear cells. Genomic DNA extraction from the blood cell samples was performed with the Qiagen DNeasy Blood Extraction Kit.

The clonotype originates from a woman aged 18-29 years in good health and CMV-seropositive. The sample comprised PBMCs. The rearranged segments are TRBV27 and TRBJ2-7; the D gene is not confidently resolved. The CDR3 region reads CASTSASSYEQYF. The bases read TGTGCCAGCACTTCGGCTAGCTCCTACGAGCAGTACTTC.